The T cell receptor beta chain described here comes from a study of shared clonotypes between healthy human individuals. The donors, all of them Caucasian adults, lived in Nashville, Tennessee. The DNA input per sorted-subset replicate PCR was approximately 210 ng, corresponding to 28,000 or so T cell genomes. TCRdb's copy holds only in-frame clones and misses some; the assay was immunoSEQ multiplex PCR. The data hold roughly 2.5 million clones, with over 85% observed a single time. Study conclusions and caveats: Naive CD4 clonotypes overlapped across a handful of donors at roughly 5.1%.

This clone was counted a few times. No antigen is known for it. Germline CDR1 GTSNPN, CDR2 SVGIG (reference sequence). Trimming left V 2 bases short and J 6 bases short, with 11 bases between. The CDR3 sequence is 13 residues long. The rearrangement uses TRBV30 and TRBJ1-5; D is undetermined. What was sequenced was naive CD4+ T cells sorted from blood. The subset is: CD45RA+ positively selected. The sequence derives from a man aged 18 to 29 in good health. CDR3 region: CAWSRQEPQPQHF. CDR3 DNA: TGTGCCTGGAGTCGTCAGGAGCCTCAGCCCCAGCATTTT.